This TCR beta chain was captured in a study of response to subunit inactivated influenza vaccine. Findings of the study overall: Seasonal influenza vaccination, on each occasion, was suggested by the authors to recruit few new T cells.

Germline loops: CDR1 MNHEY, CDR2 SMNVEV (reference sequence). Trimming removed 6 bases from V and 4 bases from J, with 15 bases in between. CDR3 length: 14 residues. Regarding this clonotype: Its antigen is unidentified.

TCRdb processed the RT-PCR reads anew with MiXCR; each CDR3 protein has one entry. The sample lists about 780,000 distinct CDR3 sequences; around a sixth were seen once. The rearrangement uses TRBV27 and TRBJ1-2; D unresolved. The TCR sequence derives from a man in his forties or fifties who received an inactivated influenza vaccine. Sequences were derived from PBMCs from blood, sampled more than 4 days after vaccination. In DNA form, the CDR3 reads TGTGCCAGCAGAAACAGAGGGTCGGGCTATGGCTACACCTTC. Amino acid sequence: CASRNRGSGYGYTF.